A single sample is the source of the 4 T cell receptor beta chains below, sequenced in a study of cytomegalovirus exposure and HLA in healthy donors. 60 Vbeta and 13 Jbeta primers were used in PCR. Clones were read by immunoSEQ multiplex PCR, and TCRdb kept only the in-frame ones, dropping some. The data contain around 110,000 clones, around 81% of them singletons. The sample consisted of PBMCs. These receptors originate from a woman aged 30 to 39 in good health and CMV-seronegative.

For this clone: One end of the junction fails to match germline, which may point to a read error. The V call is TRBV7-9, the J call TRBJ2-7; 7 nucleotides match TRBD1. The CDR3 length is 16 residues. Looked up from germline, CDR1 is SEHNR and CDR2 is FQNEAQ (reference sequence). CDR3 DNA: TGTTCCAGCAGCCTAGGGGGCAACAGGGATTCCTACGAGCAGTACTTC. Protein sequence: CSSSLGGNRDSYEQYF.

The chain carries TRBV6-5 and TRBJ2-5; 7 positions match TRBD2. From germline, CDR1 is MNHEY and CDR2 SVGAGI. The CDR3 runs to 14 residues. After removal of 6 bases from V and 2 bases from J, the junction contained 6 bases not matched to a gene. CDR3 sequence reads: CASRGQLAQETQYF. The CDR3 DNA reads as TGTGCCAGCAGAGGTCAACTAGCGCAAGAGACCCAGTACTTC.

The V gene is TRBV5-1, the J gene TRBJ2-5; D is perhaps TRBD1 (6 bases). The germline CDR1 and CDR2 sequences are SGHRS and YFSETQ. The V and J ends lost 0 bases and 5 bases respectively, with 11 bases between them. This CDR3 is built from 14 residues. Here the CDR3 reads CASSLGGGVETQYF. The CDR3 DNA reads TGCGCCAGCAGCTTGGGAGGGGGAGTGGAGACCCAGTACTTC. The full variable domain, in which reference TRBV5-1 and TRBJ2-5 provide the parts outside the CDR3, is KAGVTQTPRYLIKTRGQQVTLSCSPISGHRSVSWYQQTPGQGLQFLFEYFSETQRNKGNFPGRFSGRQFSNSRSEMNVSTLELGDSALYLCASSLGGGVETQYFGPGTRLLVL.

V is TRBV6-5 and J is TRBJ1-1; D not certain. The CDR3 loop spans 14 amino acids. Germline assignment: CDR1 MNHEY and CDR2 SVGAGI. The germline V and J ends were trimmed by 0 bases and 8 bases, with 13 bases remaining between them. This chain's CDR3 is CASSYSNPSLEAFF. CDR3 DNA: TGTGCCAGCAGTTACTCGAACCCGTCCCTAGAAGCTTTCTTT.